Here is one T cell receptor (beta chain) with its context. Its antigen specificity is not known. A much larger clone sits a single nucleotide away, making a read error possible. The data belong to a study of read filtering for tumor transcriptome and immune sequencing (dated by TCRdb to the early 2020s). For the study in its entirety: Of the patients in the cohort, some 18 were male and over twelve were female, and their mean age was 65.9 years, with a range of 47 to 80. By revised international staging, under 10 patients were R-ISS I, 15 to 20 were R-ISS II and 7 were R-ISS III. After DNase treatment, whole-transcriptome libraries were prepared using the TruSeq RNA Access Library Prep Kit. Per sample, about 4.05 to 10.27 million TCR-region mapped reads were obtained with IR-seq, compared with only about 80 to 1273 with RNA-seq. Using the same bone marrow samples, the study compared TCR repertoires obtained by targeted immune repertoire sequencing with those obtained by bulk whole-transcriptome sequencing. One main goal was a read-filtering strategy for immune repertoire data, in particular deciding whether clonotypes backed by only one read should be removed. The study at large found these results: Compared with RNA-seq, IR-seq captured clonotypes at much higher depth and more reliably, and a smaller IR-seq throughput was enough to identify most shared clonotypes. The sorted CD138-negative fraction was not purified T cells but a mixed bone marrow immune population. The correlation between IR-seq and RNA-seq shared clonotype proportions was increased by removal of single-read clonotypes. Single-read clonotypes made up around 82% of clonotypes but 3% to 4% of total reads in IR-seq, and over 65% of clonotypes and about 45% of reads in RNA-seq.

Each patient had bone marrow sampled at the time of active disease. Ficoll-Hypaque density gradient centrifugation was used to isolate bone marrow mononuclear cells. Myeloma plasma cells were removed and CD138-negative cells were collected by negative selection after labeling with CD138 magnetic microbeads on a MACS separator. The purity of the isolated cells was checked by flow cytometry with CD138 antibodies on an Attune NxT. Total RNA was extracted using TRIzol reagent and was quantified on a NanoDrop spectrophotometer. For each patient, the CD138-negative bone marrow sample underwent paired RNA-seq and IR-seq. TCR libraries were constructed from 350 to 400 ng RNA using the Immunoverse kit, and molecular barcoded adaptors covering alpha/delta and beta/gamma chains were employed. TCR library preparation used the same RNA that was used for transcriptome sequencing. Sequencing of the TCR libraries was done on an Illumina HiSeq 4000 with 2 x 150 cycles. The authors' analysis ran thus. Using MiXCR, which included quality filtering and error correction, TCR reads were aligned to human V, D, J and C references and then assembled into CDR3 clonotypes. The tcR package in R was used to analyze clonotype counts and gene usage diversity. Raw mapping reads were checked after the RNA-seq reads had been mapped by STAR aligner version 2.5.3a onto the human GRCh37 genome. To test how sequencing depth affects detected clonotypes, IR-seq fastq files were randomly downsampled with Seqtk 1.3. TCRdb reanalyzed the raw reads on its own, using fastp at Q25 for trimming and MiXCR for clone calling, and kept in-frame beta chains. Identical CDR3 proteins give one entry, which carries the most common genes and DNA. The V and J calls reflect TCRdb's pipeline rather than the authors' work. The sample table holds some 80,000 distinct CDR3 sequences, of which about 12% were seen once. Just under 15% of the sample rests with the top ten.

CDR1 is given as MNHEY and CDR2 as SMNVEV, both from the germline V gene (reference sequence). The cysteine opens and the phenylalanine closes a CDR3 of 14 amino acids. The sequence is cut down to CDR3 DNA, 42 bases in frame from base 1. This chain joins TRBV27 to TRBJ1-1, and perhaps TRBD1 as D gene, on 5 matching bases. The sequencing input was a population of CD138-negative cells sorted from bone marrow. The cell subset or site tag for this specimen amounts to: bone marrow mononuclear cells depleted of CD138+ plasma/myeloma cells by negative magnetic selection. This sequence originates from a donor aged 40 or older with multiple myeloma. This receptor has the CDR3 CASRIQGRHTEAYF. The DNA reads TGTGCCAGCAGAATTCAGGGAAGGCACACTGAAGCTTACTTT.